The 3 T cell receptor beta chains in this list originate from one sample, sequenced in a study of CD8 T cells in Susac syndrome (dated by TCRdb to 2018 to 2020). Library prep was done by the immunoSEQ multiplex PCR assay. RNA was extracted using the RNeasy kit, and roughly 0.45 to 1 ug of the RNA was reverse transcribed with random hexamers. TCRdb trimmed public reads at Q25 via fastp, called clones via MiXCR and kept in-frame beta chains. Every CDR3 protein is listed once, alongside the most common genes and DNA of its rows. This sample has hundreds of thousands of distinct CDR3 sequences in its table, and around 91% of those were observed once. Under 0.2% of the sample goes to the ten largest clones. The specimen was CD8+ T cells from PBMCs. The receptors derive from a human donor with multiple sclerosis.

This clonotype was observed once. The CDR3 sequence: CASSFFAGVGEKLFF. CDR3 sequence (DNA): TGTGCCAGCAGCTTCTTCGCAGGGGTGGGTGAAAAACTGTTTTTT. The chain combines TRBV5-6 with TRBJ1-4; TRBD1 is a possible D gene (6 bases). Germline V lookup: CDR1 SGHDT, CDR2 YYEEEE. The CDR3 contains 15 residues. Trimming removed 2 bases from V and 7 bases from J, with 15 bases in between. Complete variable domain (other parts from reference TRBV5-6 and TRBJ1-4): DAGVTQSPTHLIKTRGQQVTLRCSPKSGHDTVSWYQQALGQGPQFIFQYYEEEERQRGNFPDRFSGHQFPNYSSELNVNALLLGDSALYLCASSFFAGVGEKLFFGSGTQLSVL.

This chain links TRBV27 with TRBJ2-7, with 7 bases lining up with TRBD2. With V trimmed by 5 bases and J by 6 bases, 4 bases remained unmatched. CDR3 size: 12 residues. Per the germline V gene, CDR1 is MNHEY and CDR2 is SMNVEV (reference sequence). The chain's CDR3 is CASSGGGGEQYF. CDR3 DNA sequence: TGTGCCAGCAGTGGTGGGGGGGGCGAGCAGTACTTC.

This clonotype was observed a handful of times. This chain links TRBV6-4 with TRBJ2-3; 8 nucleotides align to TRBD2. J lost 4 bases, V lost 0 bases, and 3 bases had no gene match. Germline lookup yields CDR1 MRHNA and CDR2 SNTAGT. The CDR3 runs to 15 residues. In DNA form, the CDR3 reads TGTGCCAGCAGTGACTCTGAGCGGGGGTCAGATACGCAGTATTTT. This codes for CASSDSERGSDTQYF.